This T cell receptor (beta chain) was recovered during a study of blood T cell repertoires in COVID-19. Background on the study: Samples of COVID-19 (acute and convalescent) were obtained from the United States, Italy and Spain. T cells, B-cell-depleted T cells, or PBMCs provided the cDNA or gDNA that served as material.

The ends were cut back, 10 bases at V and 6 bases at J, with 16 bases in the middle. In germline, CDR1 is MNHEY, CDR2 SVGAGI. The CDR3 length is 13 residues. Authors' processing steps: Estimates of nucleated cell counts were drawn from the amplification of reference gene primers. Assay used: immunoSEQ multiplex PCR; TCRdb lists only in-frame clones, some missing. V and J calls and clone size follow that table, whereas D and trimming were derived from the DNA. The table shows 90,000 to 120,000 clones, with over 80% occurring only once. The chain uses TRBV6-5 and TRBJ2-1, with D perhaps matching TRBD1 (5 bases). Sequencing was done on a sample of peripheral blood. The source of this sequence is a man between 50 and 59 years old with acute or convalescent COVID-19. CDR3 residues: CATSAFRGNEQFF. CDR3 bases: TGTGCCACCTCAGCCTTTAGGGGCAATGAGCAGTTCTTC.